Listed here are 21 T cell receptor beta chains from one sample, sequenced in a study of PD-L1 blockade in urothelial cancer. TCRdb's table, derived via immunoSEQ multiplex PCR, lists solely in-frame clones and lacks some. The sample lists some 22,000 clones; nearly 90% were seen once. The sample was PBMCs, taken around atezolizumab (anti-PD-L1) treatment. These receptors all come from a woman aged 60-70 years with urothelial cancer.

The rearrangement links TRBV10-3 to TRBJ1-2; weak D call: TRBD1 (5 bases). CDR3 length equals 17 residues. Germline V gene data show CDR1 as ENHRY and CDR2 as SYGVKD. The V end was cut by 6 bases, the J end by 1 base, with 21 bases between. The CDR3 sequence is CAISGTSTQVFNYGYTF. CDR3 bases: TGTGCCATCAGCGGAACATCCACACAGGTTTTTAACTATGGCTACACCTTC.

This rearrangement joins TRBV27 to TRBJ2-5; TRBD1 matches 10 bases. The CDR3 is 17 amino acids. With V trimmed by 0 bases and J by 6 bases, 10 bases remained unmatched. The germline V gene has CDR1 MNHEY and CDR2 SMNVEV (reference sequence). In nucleotides, the CDR3 is TGTGCCAGCAGTTTATCTTACGGGACAGGGGTTGCGAAGACCCAGTACTTC. Protein product: CASSLSYGTGVAKTQYF.

The chain links TRBV28 to TRBJ2-1, with 13 bases matching TRBD2. V lost 6 bases to trimming and J lost 4 bases; unmatched junction nucleotides: 6. Germline V gives CDR1 MDHEN, CDR2 SYDVKM. The CDR3 spans 16 residues. CDR3 loop: CASSVRTSGSYNEQFF. The CDR3 coding sequence is TGTGCCAGCAGCGTAAGGACTAGCGGGAGTTACAATGAGCAGTTCTTC.

The chain employs TRBV29-1 and TRBJ2-1, with 10 nucleotides matching TRBD2. CDR1 and CDR2 from the germline V gene are SQVTM and ANQGSEA. The CDR3 consists of 13 residues. V lost 6 bases to trimming and J lost 10 bases; unmatched junction nucleotides: 9. The CDR3 here is CSVLRTSGDEQFF. CDR3 nucleotides: TGCAGCGTACTAAGGACTAGCGGTGACGAGCAGTTCTTC.

J is TRBJ1-2 and V is TRBV27; D perhaps matches TRBD1 (5 bases). V gave up 3 bases and J gave up 1 base, with 12 bases separating them. The CDR3 runs 15 residues. Germline CDR1 and CDR2: MNHEY and SMNVEV (reference sequence). Written as DNA, the CDR3 is TGTGCCAGCAGTTTTGCGGGGGGTCTTAACTATGGCTACACCTTC. This encodes CASSFAGGLNYGYTF.

The V call is TRBV27, the J call TRBJ1-2, with D unclear. The germline gives CDR1 MNHEY, CDR2 SMNVEV (reference sequence). The CDR3 is 12 amino acids. The germline V and J ends were trimmed by 4 bases and 8 bases, with 11 bases remaining between them. The CDR3 loop is CASSSTMGGYTF. The CDR3 DNA sequence: TGTGCCAGCAGTTCCACCATGGGCGGCTACACCTTC.

This chain uses TRBV5-1 with TRBJ2-7; 9 bases fit TRBD1. CDR1 is SGHRS, CDR2 YFSETQ, per germline. This CDR3 is 19 amino acids long. J lost 0 bases, V lost 1 base, and 14 bases had no gene match. DNA for the CDR3: TGCGCCAGCAGCTTGTCACGGGGACAGGGACAGTTAAGCTCCTACGAGCAGTACTTC. Translating it yields CASSLSRGQGQLSSYEQYF.

The chain carries TRBV28 and TRBJ1-5; D might be TRBD1 (5 bases). This CDR3 comprises 17 residues. V gave up 5 bases and J gave up 4 bases, with 21 bases separating them. CDR1 is MDHEN, CDR2 SYDVKM, per germline. The CDR3 protein is CASSKGRESGGNQPQHF. CDR3 nucleotide sequence: TGTGCCAGCAGTAAGGGCCGGGAAAGCGGGGGGAATCAGCCCCAGCATTTT.

The chain carries TRBV2 and TRBJ2-5; 8 bases agree with TRBD2. CDR1 is SNHLY, CDR2 FYNNEI, per germline. The CDR3 extends over 15 amino acids. V gave up 2 bases and J gave up 4 bases; unmatched junction bases: 6. The CDR3 is CASSETSREGETQYF. The CDR3 DNA sequence: TGTGCCAGCAGTGAAACGAGTCGGGAGGGAGAGACCCAGTACTTC.

The gene calls are TRBV2 and TRBJ2-1; D is possibly TRBD1 (6 bases). CDR3 length equals 15 residues. V lost 5 bases and J lost 2, with 13 bases in between. Germline CDR1 is SNHLY and CDR2 is FYNNEI. The CDR3 sequence is CASSFRDTTYNEQFF. The CDR3 DNA sequence: TGTGCCAGCAGTTTCCGGGACACTACCTACAATGAGCAGTTCTTC.

The chain has TRBV19 and TRBJ2-7; D may be TRBD1 (5 bases). CDR1 is LNHDA and CDR2 is SQIVND in the germline V gene (reference sequence). The CDR3 spans 13 residues. The V gene lost 11 bases and the J gene lost 0 bases, with 14 bases spanning the gap. CDR3 sequence: CACSGSLSYEQYF. In nucleotides, the CDR3 is TGTGCCTGTTCAGGGTCTCTCTCCTACGAGCAGTACTTC.

This chain uses TRBV4-1 with TRBJ2-4; 8 nucleotides line up with TRBD1. Germline V gene sequence: CDR1 MGHRA, CDR2 YSYEKL. The V and J ends lost 1 base and 2 bases, in that order; junction bases with no gene match: 4. The CDR3 length is 16 residues. In nucleotides, the CDR3 is TGCGCCAGCAGCCAAGCCGGACAGGGTTCCAAAAACATTCAGTACTTC. Translating it yields CASSQAGQGSKNIQYF.

The chain is built from TRBV7-9 and TRBJ1-4; D ambiguous. The CDR3 consists of 16 residues. Germline CDR1 and CDR2: SEHNR and FQNEAQ (reference sequence). V gave up 1 base and J gave up 1 base, with 10 bases separating them. The CDR3 reads CASSLGQAITNEKLFF. DNA of the CDR3: TGTGCCAGCAGCTTAGGCCAGGCAATAACTAATGAAAAACTGTTTTTT.

The chain is built from TRBV7-9 and TRBJ1-2, with D possibly being TRBD1 (6 bases). Germline loops: CDR1 SEHNR, CDR2 FQNEAQ (reference sequence). V lost 4 bases and J lost 6, with 12 bases in between. The CDR3 spans 13 residues. The CDR3 DNA is TGTGCCAGCAGCTACAAAGGGGGGGATGGCTACACCTTC. Residues: CASSYKGGDGYTF.

Comments on this clone: A read error may account for a junction end that differs from germline. The chain couples TRBV27 to TRBJ2-7; D possibly corresponds to TRBD1 (5 bases). The CDR3 is 12 amino acids. The germline V gene encodes CDR1 MNHEY and CDR2 SMNVEV (reference sequence). This CDR3 is CASSLFAGPKHF. Written as DNA, the CDR3 is TGTGCCAGCAGTTTATTTGCAGGGCCCAAGCACTTC.

The genes are TRBV27 and TRBJ2-1; 8 bases agree with TRBD2. In germline, CDR1 is MNHEY, CDR2 SMNVEV (reference sequence). The length of the CDR3 is 15 residues. V gave up 3 bases and J gave up 7 bases; unmatched junction bases: 8. CDR3 sequence reads: CASSFREGLWNEQFF. As DNA, the CDR3 is TGTGCCAGCAGTTTTCGGGAGGGCCTCTGGAATGAGCAGTTCTTC.

This rearrangement joins TRBV28 to TRBJ2-3; D possibly corresponds to TRBD1 (6 bases). This CDR3 has 16 residues. Germline CDR1 reads MDHEN; CDR2 reads SYDVKM. V gave up 5 bases and J gave up 0 bases, with 15 bases separating them. This CDR3 is CASSPRGRTSTDTQYF. The CDR3, as DNA: TGTGCCAGCAGTCCCAGGGGCCGGACCAGCACAGATACGCAGTATTTT. Full variable domain (remainder filled in from reference TRBV28 and TRBJ2-3): DVKVTQSSRYLVKRTGEKVFLECVQDMDHENMFWYRQDPGLGLRLIYFSYDVKMKEKGDIPEGYSVSREKKERFSLILESASTNQTSMYLCASSPRGRTSTDTQYFGPGTRLTVL.

CDR3 DNA sequence: TGTGCCAGCAGTAAATCGGGAGGGATACAAGAGACCCAGTACTTC. Amino acids: CASSKSGGIQETQYF. The V call is TRBV28, the J call TRBJ2-5; 8 bases fit TRBD2. Per the germline V gene, CDR1 is MDHEN and CDR2 is SYDVKM. The CDR3 is 15 amino acids. The V and J ends lost 5 bases and 2 bases, in that order; junction bases with no gene match: 7. Using reference TRBV28 and TRBJ2-5 for the parts outside the CDR3, the full variable domain is DVKVTQSSRYLVKRTGEKVFLECVQDMDHENMFWYRQDPGLGLRLIYFSYDVKMKEKGDIPEGYSVSREKKERFSLILESASTNQTSMYLCASSKSGGIQETQYFGPGTRLLVL.

This clone was observed once. The V and J genes are TRBV6-1 and TRBJ2-7; D is perhaps TRBD1 (5 bases). Trimming shortened V by 6 bases and J by 3 bases, and 12 bases separated the two germline ends. The CDR3 spans 13 residues. Germline V gene data show CDR1 as MNHNS and CDR2 as SASEGT. The CDR3 here is CASSLPGIYEQYF. CDR3 coding DNA: TGTGCCAGCAGCTTACCAGGGATCTACGAGCAGTACTTC.

The chain recombines TRBV7-2 with TRBJ2-1; D not resolved. The CDR3 extends over 18 amino acids. CDR1 is SGHTA and CDR2 is FQGNSA in the germline V gene. V was shortened by 3 bases and J by 0 bases, with 18 bases between the two germline ends. CDR3 sequence reads: CASSFQSARSSSYNEQFF. The CDR3 nucleotides are TGTGCCAGCAGCTTCCAGTCGGCGAGGTCTAGCTCCTACAATGAGCAGTTCTTC.

This chain links TRBV9 with TRBJ1-3, with a possible D match to TRBD1 (5 bases). The CDR3 extends over 16 amino acids. Germline assignment: CDR1 SGDLS and CDR2 YYNGEE. V lost 0 bases to trimming and J lost 4 bases, with 14 bases between them. DNA of the CDR3: TGTGCCAGCAGCGTAGGAGGAGCAGGGTACGGAAACACCATATATTTT. Its protein product is CASSVGGAGYGNTIYF.